A selection of T cell receptor beta chains follows, all from one sample in a study of cytomegalovirus exposure and HLA in healthy donors. Assay used: immunoSEQ multiplex PCR; TCRdb lists only in-frame clones, some missing. The sample holds fewer than 150,000 clones; just under 80% are singletons and the top ten take roughly 2%. The sequenced sample was PBMCs. All receptors derive from a man under 40 in good health and CMV-seronegative. Both conserved end residues are part of each CDR3. The order of the fields is V gene, clone size, D gene, J gene, CDR3 length, CDR3 protein, CDR3 DNA. D genes are given only for firm matches. Rows give clone size only sometimes, using once, few, many, or a class for an expanded clone.

TRBV28	once	NA	TRBJ1-1	15	CASSVRSSGGTEAFF	TGTGCCAGCAGTGTCCGTTCTTCGGGGGGCACTGAAGCTTTCTTT
TRBV5-6	NA	NA	TRBJ2-5	15	CASSFDGHSGETQYF	TGTGCCAGCAGCTTTGACGGACATTCTGGGGAGACCCAGTACTTC
TRBV19	NA	NA	TRBJ1-2	11	CASTGGNGYTF	TGTGCCAGTACTGGGGGGAATGGCTACACCTTC
TRBV5-3	once	NA	TRBJ2-2	15	CARSLAGKNTGELFF	TGTGCCAGAAGCTTGGCCGGGAAGAACACCGGGGAGCTGTTTTTT
TRBV6-6	NA	NA	TRBJ1-2	14	CASSPPQQHYGYTF	TGTGCCAGCAGCCCCCCACAGCAACACTATGGCTACACCTTC
TRBV7-7	few	TRBD2	TRBJ2-3	15	CASSPGLTSTDTQYF	TGTGCTAGCAGCCCGGGACTAACCAGCACAGATACGCAGTATTTT
TRBV6-6	NA	NA	TRBJ2-7	16	CASSSLEGYSFAEQYF	TGTGCCAGCAGTTCACTAGAGGGATATTCTTTTGCCGAGCAGTACTTC
TRBV11-1	NA	TRBD2	TRBJ2-1	17	CASSSPGGRSSYNEQFF	TGTGCCAGCAGTTCGCCGGGCGGGAGAAGCTCCTACAATGAGCAGTTCTTC
TRBV2	NA	TRBD1	TRBJ1-5	16	CASLGTVGTGHQPQNF	TGTGCCAGCCTCGGGACGGTTGGGACAGGGCATCAGCCCCAGAATTTT
TRBV19	once	NA	TRBJ1-2	15	CASSIDRGVNYGYTF	TGTGCCAGTAGTATAGATCGCGGAGTTAACTATGGCTACACCTTC
TRBV5-1	NA	TRBD1	TRBJ2-1	16	CASSLHRGRDYNEQFF	TGCGCCAGCAGCCTGCACAGGGGAAGGGATTACAATGAGCAGTTCTTC
TRBV15	NA	TRBD2	TRBJ2-3	17	CATSREYRTSSTDTQYF	TGTGCCACCAGCAGAGAATATAGGACTAGTTCCACAGATACGCAGTATTTT
TRBV10-3	few	NA	TRBJ2-7	14	CAIWGPGESYEQYF	TGTGCCATCTGGGGCCCGGGAGAGTCCTACGAGCAGTACTTC
TRBV5-1	NA	NA	TRBJ1-4	16	CASSQQAGPTNEKLFF	TGCGCCAGCAGCCAACAGGCGGGGCCAACTAATGAAAAACTGTTTTTT
TRBV19	NA	TRBD1	TRBJ2-7	16	CASSVTGGAGRGEQYF	TGTGCCAGTAGTGTTACAGGGGGCGCGGGCCGGGGCGAGCAGTACTTC
TRBV5-1	few	NA	TRBJ1-1	13	CASSLDGITEAFF	TGCGCCAGCAGCTTGGACGGGATTACTGAAGCTTTCTTT
TRBV19	NA	TRBD1	TRBJ2-7	16	CASSILPGQGKNEQYF	TGTGCCAGTAGTATACTTCCGGGACAGGGGAAGAACGAGCAGTACTTC
TRBV2	NA	TRBD2	TRBJ2-3	15	CASRRASGRADTQYF	TGTGCCAGCAGGAGGGCTAGCGGGAGAGCAGATACGCAGTATTTT
TRBV7-9	NA	TRBD1	TRBJ1-5	15	CASSSGGTSNQPQHF	TGTGCCAGCAGCTCAGGGGGTACCAGCAATCAGCCCCAGCATTTT
TRBV18	NA	NA	TRBJ1-4	16	CASSPEVGRIYEKLFF	TGTGCCAGCTCACCGGAGGTTGGACGGATATATGAAAAACTGTTTTTT
TRBV5-1	NA	TRBD2	TRBJ2-1	17	CASNPSFGLVSSNEQFF	TGCGCCAGCAATCCGTCCTTCGGACTAGTGTCGTCCAATGAGCAGTTCTTC
TRBV10-3	NA	TRBD2	TRBJ2-2	16	CAIAGLAKANTGELFF	TGTGCCATCGCGGGACTAGCAAAGGCGAACACCGGGGAGCTGTTTTTT
TRBV7-9	NA	TRBD1	TRBJ1-4	15	CASSLSGQQYEKLFF	TGTGCCAGCAGCTTATCGGGACAGCAATATGAAAAACTGTTTTTT
TRBV28	NA	NA	TRBJ1-1	14	CASSLGQDISQAFF	TGTGCCAGCAGTTTGGGGCAGGACATCTCTCAAGCTTTCTTT
TRBV7-9	NA	TRBD2	TRBJ2-5	14	CASSQWTSRETQYF	TGTGCCAGCAGCCAATGGACTAGTCGAGAGACCCAGTACTTC
TRBV5-1	NA	TRBD1	TRBJ1-2	16	CASSMIGDRDSSGYTF	TGCGCCAGCAGTATGATAGGGGACAGGGATAGTTCTGGCTACACCTTC
TRBV28	NA	TRBD1	TRBJ2-5	17	CASSRLQGARGQETQYF	TGTGCCAGCAGTCGGCTACAGGGGGCGAGGGGCCAAGAGACCCAGTACTTC
TRBV6-1	many	NA	TRBJ1-1	17	CASSEASTGIMNTEAFF	TGTGCCAGCAGTGAAGCGAGTACAGGGATTATGAACACTGAAGCTTTCTTT
TRBV19	NA	NA	TRBJ1-3	13	CATRRGAGNTIYF	TGTGCCACCCGCAGGGGCGCTGGAAACACCATATATTTT
TRBV5-1	NA	TRBD1	TRBJ2-7	13	CASSPGRGDRLEF	TGCGCCAGCAGCCCCGGCCGTGGGGACAGACTGGAGTTC
TRBV7-9	NA	NA	TRBJ2-1	14	CASSYRGWRDEQFF	TGTGCCAGCAGCTACCGAGGATGGCGAGATGAGCAGTTCTTC
TRBV7-8	NA	NA	TRBJ2-7	16	CASSLVMAGSSYEQYF	TGTGCCAGCAGCTTAGTAATGGCGGGGTCATCCTACGAGCAGTACTTC
TRBV4-1	NA	TRBD2	TRBJ2-3	18	CASSPTTSGAFSTDTQYF	TGCGCCAGCAGCCCGACGACTAGCGGGGCTTTCTCCACAGATACGCAGTATTTT
TRBV11-2	NA	NA	TRBJ2-1	12	CASSRANNEQFF	TGTGCCAGCAGCCGAGCCAACAATGAGCAGTTCTTC
TRBV5-1	NA	TRBD2	TRBJ2-5	16	CASSSGLAGGQETQYF	TGCGCCAGCAGCTCGGGACTAGCGGGGGGCCAAGAGACCCAGTACTTC
TRBV9	NA	NA	TRBJ2-5	14	CASSVGSGQETQYF	TGTGCCAGCAGCGTTGGGTCAGGCCAAGAGACCCAGTACTTC
TRBV4-1	NA	TRBD1	TRBJ1-1	14	CASSQDRGPTEAFF	TGCGCCAGCAGCCAAGACAGGGGGCCGACTGAAGCTTTCTTT
TRBV4-1	NA	TRBD1	TRBJ2-3	17	CASSLLSTRTGLDTQYF	TGCGCCAGCAGCCTCCTCTCTACCAGGACAGGGTTAGATACGCAGTATTTT